A selection of T cell receptor beta chains follows, all from one sample in a study of cytomegalovirus exposure and HLA in healthy donors. Some clones are missing from TCRdb's copy, which holds only in-frame ones; the method was immunoSEQ multiplex PCR. The data contain about 200,000 clones, roughly 80% of them singletons. The sequencing input was PBMCs. The receptors here all came from a male donor in good health and CMV-seropositive. Each CDR3 is given with its conserved first and last residue. The D gene is left open where the match is weak. Expanded clones get a size class; other rows say once, few or many, or leave the size out.

size: once
V: TRBV25-1
D: TRBD1
J: TRBJ1-3
DNA: TGTGCCAGCAGTGAAACAGGGGGCTTTTCTGGAAACACCATATATTTT
CDR3: CASSETGGFSGNTIYF

size: .
V: TRBV25-1
D: .
J: TRBJ2-1
DNA: TGTGCCAGCAGTGATCTGAATGAGCAGTTCTTC
CDR3: CASSDLNEQFF

size: .
V: TRBV4-3
D: .
J: TRBJ1-6
DNA: TGCGCCAGCAGCCAGGGGGGGGAAGTTCCCCTCCACTTT
CDR3: CASSQGGEVPLHF

size: .
V: TRBV14
D: .
J: TRBJ1-1
DNA: TGTGCCAGCAGCGGTAACGGACTGGGAGCTTTCTTT
CDR3: CASSGNGLGAFF

size: .
V: TRBV7-9
D: TRBD1
J: TRBJ1-1
DNA: TGTGCCAGCAGCCCCTGGACAGGGGACACTGAAGCTTTCTTT
CDR3: CASSPWTGDTEAFF

size: .
V: TRBV7-9
D: .
J: TRBJ1-5
DNA: TGTGCCAGCAGCTTACCAGGGAATAGCAATCAGCCCCAGCATTTT
CDR3: CASSLPGNSNQPQHF

size: .
V: TRBV7-2
D: .
J: TRBJ1-5
DNA: TGTGCCAGCAGCCCTAGCGGGACCTATAGCAATCAGCCCCAGCATTTT
CDR3: CASSPSGTYSNQPQHF

size: .
V: TRBV6-5
D: .
J: TRBJ2-5
DNA: TGTGCCAGCAGTTACAAAGAGGGAGTAGGACAAGAGACCCAGTACTTC
CDR3: CASSYKEGVGQETQYF

size: .
V: TRBV5-4
D: .
J: TRBJ1-4
DNA: TGTGCCAGCAGCACCTCCGCGACAGATAGAAATGAAAAACTGTTTTTT
CDR3: CASSTSATDRNEKLFF

size: .
V: TRBV6-4
D: .
J: TRBJ1-1
DNA: TGTGCCAGCAGTGACCACAGGGTAGAAGCTTTCTTT
CDR3: CASSDHRVEAFF

size: .
V: TRBV6-5
D: .
J: TRBJ1-2
DNA: TGTGCCAGCAGCCAGTCCCTACCCGGGAGCGGCTACACCTTC
CDR3: CASSQSLPGSGYTF

size: .
V: TRBV15
D: TRBD1
J: TRBJ2-5
DNA: TGTGCCACCAGCAGATCAAGGGGACAGCAAGAGACCCAGTACTTC
CDR3: CATSRSRGQQETQYF

size: .
V: TRBV25-1
D: .
J: TRBJ1-6
DNA: TGTGCCAGCAGCGGTACCGGGACAACGAGCTCCTATAATTCACCCCTCCACTTT
CDR3: CASSGTGTTSSYNSPLHF

size: .
V: TRBV19
D: .
J: TRBJ2-1
DNA: TGTGCCAGTAGTATCGGAAGTAGCGGAGAGCAGTTCTTC
CDR3: CASSIGSSGEQFF

size: .
V: TRBV12-5
D: .
J: TRBJ2-3
DNA: TGTGCTAGTGGTGACGAGGGCGATACGCAGTATTTT
CDR3: CASGDEGDTQYF

size: .
V: TRBV9
D: .
J: TRBJ2-1
DNA: TGTGCCAGCAGCGTACCCAGGGGGGCCAACAATGAGCAGTTCTTC
CDR3: CASSVPRGANNEQFF

size: .
V: TRBV21-1
D: .
J: TRBJ2-5
DNA: TGTGCCAGCAGCAAAGTCCCCCATGCAGGTCAAGAGACCCAGTACTTC
CDR3: CASSKVPHAGQETQYF

size: few
V: TRBV6-5
D: TRBD1
J: TRBJ1-2
DNA: TGTGCCAGCAGCCGCGAAAAACAGGGGAACTATGGCTACACCTTC
CDR3: CASSREKQGNYGYTF

size: .
V: TRBV27
D: .
J: TRBJ2-7
DNA: TGTGCCAGCAGTTTAGGCGGGAATATATACGAGCAGTACTTC
CDR3: CASSLGGNIYEQYF

size: once
V: TRBV29-1
D: TRBD1
J: TRBJ2-7
DNA: TGCAGCGTCTCCGGGACAGGGGTCCACGAGCAGTACTTC
CDR3: CSVSGTGVHEQYF

size: .
V: TRBV2
D: TRBD1
J: TRBJ2-5
DNA: TGTGCCAGCACTACCCTGGTAGGACAGGCCCAGTACTTC
CDR3: CASTTLVGQAQYF

size: .
V: TRBV14
D: TRBD1
J: TRBJ1-1
DNA: TGTGCCAGCAGCCAAAACAGGGGTTACACTGAAGCTTTCTTT
CDR3: CASSQNRGYTEAFF

size: .
V: TRBV7-6
D: TRBD1
J: TRBJ1-1
DNA: TGTGCCAGCAGCCCAGGGGGATACACTGAAGCTTTCTTT
CDR3: CASSPGGYTEAFF

size: few
V: TRBV19
D: .
J: TRBJ1-2
DNA: TGTGCCAGTAGTGTAAATCGCGGAAATGGCTACACCTTC
CDR3: CASSVNRGNGYTF

size: .
V: TRBV6-5
D: .
J: TRBJ2-1
DNA: TGTGCCACACGTTGGAGCTCCTACAATGAGCAGTTCTTC
CDR3: CATRWSSYNEQFF

size: .
V: TRBV6-4
D: .
J: TRBJ2-5
DNA: TGTGCCAGCAGTGCCTCGACTGCCTCAGAGACCCAGTACTTC
CDR3: CASSASTASETQYF

size: .
V: TRBV10-1
D: .
J: TRBJ2-2
DNA: TGCGCCAACGACATTACCGGGGAGCTGTTTTTT
CDR3: CANDITGELFF

size: .
V: TRBV7-9
D: .
J: TRBJ2-3
DNA: TGTGCCAGCAGCTCGCAGGCGGGGAATACGCAGTATTTT
CDR3: CASSSQAGNTQYF

size: .
V: TRBV5-1
D: TRBD2
J: TRBJ2-2
DNA: TGCGCCAGCAGCGGGGGACTAGCGGGATACACCGGGGAGCTGTTTTTT
CDR3: CASSGGLAGYTGELFF

size: .
V: TRBV27
D: .
J: TRBJ1-5
DNA: TGTGCCAGCAGTTTAGGCGGGGCCAGTGAGTACCAGCCCCAGCATTTT
CDR3: CASSLGGASEYQPQHF

size: .
V: TRBV27
D: .
J: TRBJ1-5
DNA: TGTGCCAGCAGTTTATGGGGGCAATCGAATCAGCCCCAGCATTTT
CDR3: CASSLWGQSNQPQHF

size: .
V: TRBV15
D: .
J: TRBJ2-3
DNA: TGTGCCACCAGCAGAGATTGGACTACCCGCACAGATACGCAGTATTTT
CDR3: CATSRDWTTRTDTQYF